The clone carrying this TCR beta chain was counted a single time. Methods used by the authors: Reference gene primer amplification gave nucleated cell count estimates. Here immunoSEQ multiplex PCR was the method, and the copy in TCRdb shows in-frame clones only, minus some. V and J calls plus clone size are reproduced from that table; the DNA served to infer D and trimming. The sample shows about 300,000 clones, approximately 89% of them seen only once. The study drew participants aged roughly 18 to 95 years from under 30 US areas. Each participant's cohort was designated according to participant-reported clinical history. This record belongs to a study of blood T cell repertoires in COVID-19. Looking at the study overall: The samples span acute and convalescent COVID-19 from the United States, Italy and Spain.

The CDR3 is 16 residues long. Germline CDR1 MNHNS, CDR2 SASEGT. J was trimmed by 5 bases and V by 1 base; bases with no gene match: 6. Input material: PBMCs or T cells enriched from blood (not recorded which). The source is a woman between 45 and 60 years old who had been exposed to COVID-19. The chain is built from TRBV6-1 and TRBJ1-2, with 11 bases identical to TRBD1. DNA of the CDR3: TGTGCCAGCAGTGAAGGTGGACAGGGGGCAGAGTATGGCTACACCTTC. Translating gives CASSEGGQGAEYGYTF.